What follows is one TCR beta chain and its context. Its antigen remains unidentified. The sample originates from a study of lymphopenia after photon versus proton radiotherapy. Study-wide results and caveats: After the lymphocyte nadir, photon-treated repertoires showed oligoclonal expansion, especially of CD8+ Temra cells. Relative stability marked proton patients; photon patients lost diversity and naive cells.

Clones were sequenced by immunoSEQ multiplex PCR, and TCRdb holds only the in-frame ones, with some missing. The data contain 150,000 to 200,000 clones, about 85% of them singletons. Germline values: CDR1 MDHEN, CDR2 SYDVKM. Trimming at V came to 5 bases and at J to 4 bases, leaving 8 bases not matched to a gene. The CDR3 loop spans 15 amino acids. The specimen comprised peripheral blood, sampled from a patient treated with photon-based radiotherapy. This TCR derives from a man over 45 with gastric cancer. This chain joins TRBV28 and TRBJ1-3; 7 positions match TRBD1. This CDR3 is CASSPPLTGGNTIYF. Here the CDR3 DNA reads TGTGCCAGCAGTCCCCCCCTGACAGGGGGAAACACCATATATTTT.